The 15 T cell receptor beta chains below all came from one sample that was sequenced in a study of OX40 agonist ivuxolimab in advanced cancers. Profiled with immunoSEQ multiplex PCR; TCRdb holds only in-frame clones, not every one. The sample lists about 50,000 clones; about 93% were seen once. Material: CD4+ or CD8+ T cells sorted from blood, obtained in a trial of the OX40 agonist ivuxolimab. The receptors here all came from an adult with an advanced solid tumor such as melanoma, head and neck, liver or kidney cancer.

This clone was seen a single time. The gene calls are TRBV11-2 and TRBJ2-7; 7 nucleotides agree with TRBD2. Germline values: CDR1 SGHAT, CDR2 FQNNGV. Trimming removed 1 base from V and 3 bases from J; junction bases left unmatched: 9. CDR3 length: 16 amino acids. The DNA for the CDR3 is TGTGCCAGCAGCTTAGGTGATCGGACTAGGTTCTACGAGCAGTACTTC. Protein sequence: CASSLGDRTRFYEQYF.

The CDR3 coding sequence is TGTGCCAGCAGCCAATCTGGACTACCCAGCACAGATACGCAGTATTTT. Encoded protein: CASSQSGLPSTDTQYF. The J gene is TRBJ2-3, the V gene TRBV13, with D possibly being TRBD2 (6 bases). The CDR3 length is 16 residues. Germline CDR1 and CDR2: PRHDT and FYEKMQ (reference sequence). Trimming removed 5 bases from V and 0 bases from J, with 15 bases in between.

This chain connects TRBV27 to TRBJ2-7; 7 bases match TRBD2. The CDR3 has 14 amino acids. Germline assignment: CDR1 MNHEY and CDR2 SMNVEV (reference sequence). With 0 bases clipped from V and 8 bases from J, the junction kept 7 bases outside the gene matches. CDR3 sequence (DNA): TGTGCCAGCAGTTTATCGGGGAGGGCTTCCCAGCAGTACTTC. Its protein is CASSLSGRASQQYF.

The CDR3 bases are TGTGCCAGCAGCTGGGGTGGGGTAACTGAAGCTTTCTTT. Translated: CASSWGGVTEAFF. The V and J genes are TRBV11-2 and TRBJ1-1, with no clear D. V lost 4 bases and J 5 bases, leaving 11 bases between the germline ends. CDR1 SGHAT and CDR2 FQNNGV come from the germline V gene. The CDR3 covers 13 residues.

The chain carries TRBV14 and TRBJ2-1; 10 bases agree with TRBD1. This CDR3 is built from 15 residues. V lost 4 bases, J lost 9 bases, and 9 bases stayed unmatched. Germline assignment: CDR1 SGHDN and CDR2 FVKESK. CDR3 DNA sequence: TGTGCCAGCAGCCTCCGACAGGGGGCACGAAGTGAGCAGTTCTTC. Its protein is CASSLRQGARSEQFF.

The chain uses TRBV13 and TRBJ2-2; D tentatively fits TRBD1 or TRBD2 (5 bases each). V gave up 4 bases and J gave up 6 bases, with 21 bases separating them. There are 17 residues in the CDR3. Germline CDR1 is PRHDT and CDR2 is FYEKMQ (reference sequence). In DNA form, the CDR3 reads TGTGCCAGCAGCTCCCCCGGGGTTTGGGGCCCAGCCGGGGAGCTGTTTTTT. It codes for CASSSPGVWGPAGELFF.

The V and J genes are TRBV7-2 and TRBJ2-2; D gene unclear. CDR1 is SGHTA and CDR2 is FQGNSA in the germline V gene. The CDR3 is 15 amino acids. V shed 5 bases and J shed 4 bases, with 14 bases lying between them. In DNA, the CDR3 is TGTGCCAGCAGCCCAGTAGAGGTCCCCACCGGGGAGCTGTTTTTT. Protein product: CASSPVEVPTGELFF.

This rearrangement joins TRBV7-9 to TRBJ2-7; TRBD1 matches 8 bases. V lost 5 bases to trimming and J lost 2 bases; unmatched junction nucleotides: 8. This CDR3 region has 15 residues. The V gene's germline CDR1 is SEHNR and CDR2 FQNEAQ (reference sequence). The CDR3 here is CASSPPGQAPYEQYF. The CDR3 nucleotides read TGTGCCAGCAGCCCTCCGGGACAGGCACCCTACGAGCAGTACTTC.

The rearrangement uses TRBV9 and TRBJ1-2, with D unclear. The ends were cut back, 0 bases at V and 3 bases at J, with 12 bases in the middle. CDR1 is SGDLS and CDR2 is YYNGEE in the germline V gene. The CDR3 has 15 amino acids. CDR3 region: CASSVADKVDYGYTF. The CDR3 nucleotides read TGTGCCAGCAGCGTAGCGGATAAGGTGGACTATGGCTACACCTTC.

The chain employs TRBV7-9 and TRBJ2-7; 11 nucleotides match TRBD2. J lost 0 bases, V lost 4 bases, and 11 bases had no gene match. Germline CDR1 is SEHNR and CDR2 is FQNEAQ (reference sequence). The CDR3 sequence is 18 residues long. The chain's CDR3 is CASSSPGTSGQSSYEQYF. For the CDR3, the DNA is TGTGCCAGCAGCTCCCCCGGGACTAGCGGTCAGAGCTCCTACGAGCAGTACTTC.

V gene TRBV10-1 combines with J gene TRBJ2-1; TRBD2 matches 9 bases. Unmatched junction bases numbered 7, after V lost 2 bases and J lost 8 bases. CDR1 and CDR2 (germline): WNHNN, SYGVQD (reference sequence). The length of the CDR3 is 15 residues. The CDR3: CASSEEIAGADEQFF. CDR3 bases: TGCGCCAGCAGTGAGGAAATAGCGGGAGCGGATGAGCAGTTCTTC.

The chain links TRBV28 to TRBJ2-1, with TRBD2 as a possible D gene (6 bases). The V end was cut by 3 bases, the J end by 4 bases, with 13 bases between. This CDR3 spans 15 amino acids. The germline CDR1 and CDR2 sequences are MDHEN and SYDVKM. The CDR3 protein is CASSFGGSLYNEQFF. CDR3 DNA sequence: TGTGCCAGCAGTTTCGGGGGATCCCTTTACAATGAGCAGTTCTTC.

J is TRBJ1-4 and V is TRBV14, with D maybe TRBD1 (5 bases). V was cut by 0 bases and J by 8 bases, with 13 bases left in between. Germline-derived CDR1 and CDR2 are SGHDN and FVKESK. This CDR3 is 15 amino acids long. In nucleotides, the CDR3 is TGTGCCAGCAGCCAAGATGGGCCAGGGAACGAAAAACTGTTTTTT. Translation: CASSQDGPGNEKLFF.

The V and J genes are TRBV9 and TRBJ2-1, with D hard to call. This CDR3 contains 11 residues. The germline CDR1 and CDR2 sequences are SGDLS and YYNGEE. Trimming shortened V by 3 bases and J by 5 bases, and 3 bases separated the two germline ends. The CDR3 DNA sequence: TGTGCCAGCAGCGCAAACAATGAGCAGTTCTTC. This codes for CASSANNEQFF.

This sequence joins TRBV4-3 and TRBJ2-1, with 10 bases matching TRBD2. There are 15 residues in the CDR3. CDR1 is LGHNA and CDR2 is YSLEER in the germline V gene. The V gene end was trimmed by 4 bases and the J gene end by 6 bases; junction bases not matched to a gene: 6. The CDR3 loop reads CASSPGASGSNEQFF. DNA for the CDR3: TGCGCCAGCAGCCCCGGGGCTAGCGGGAGCAATGAGCAGTTCTTC.